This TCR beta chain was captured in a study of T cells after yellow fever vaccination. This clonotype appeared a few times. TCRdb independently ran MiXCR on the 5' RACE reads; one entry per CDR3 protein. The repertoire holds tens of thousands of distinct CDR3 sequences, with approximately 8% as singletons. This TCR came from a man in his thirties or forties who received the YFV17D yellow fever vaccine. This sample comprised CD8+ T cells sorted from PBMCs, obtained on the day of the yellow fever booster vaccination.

The CDR3 loop reads CSAYLKDRGDEQYF. CDR3 bases: TGCAGTGCTTACTTAAAGGACAGGGGCGACGAGCAGTACTTC. The chain links TRBV20-1 to TRBJ2-7, with 9 bases identical to TRBD1. CDR3 length equals 14 residues. Per the germline V gene, CDR1 is DFQATT and CDR2 is SNEGSKA (reference sequence). Trimming took 5 bases from V and 5 from J; bases not matched to a gene: 10.